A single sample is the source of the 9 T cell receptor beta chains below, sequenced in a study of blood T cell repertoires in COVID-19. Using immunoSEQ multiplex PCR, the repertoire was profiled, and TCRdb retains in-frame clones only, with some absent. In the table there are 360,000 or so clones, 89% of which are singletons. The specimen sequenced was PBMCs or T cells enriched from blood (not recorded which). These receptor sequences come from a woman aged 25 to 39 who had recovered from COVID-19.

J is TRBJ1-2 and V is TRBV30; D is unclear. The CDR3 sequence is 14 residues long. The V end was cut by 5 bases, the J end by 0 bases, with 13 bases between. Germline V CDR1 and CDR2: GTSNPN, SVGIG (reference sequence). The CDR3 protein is CAWVNALANYGYTF. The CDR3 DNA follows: TGTGCCTGGGTGAACGCGCTTGCTAACTATGGCTACACCTTC.

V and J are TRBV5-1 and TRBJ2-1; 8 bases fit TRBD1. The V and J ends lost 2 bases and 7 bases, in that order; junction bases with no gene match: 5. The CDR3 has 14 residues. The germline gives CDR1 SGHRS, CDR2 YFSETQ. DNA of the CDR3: TGCGCCAGCAGCTTAGCAGGGGGCGGGAATGAGCAGTTCTTC. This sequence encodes CASSLAGGGNEQFF.

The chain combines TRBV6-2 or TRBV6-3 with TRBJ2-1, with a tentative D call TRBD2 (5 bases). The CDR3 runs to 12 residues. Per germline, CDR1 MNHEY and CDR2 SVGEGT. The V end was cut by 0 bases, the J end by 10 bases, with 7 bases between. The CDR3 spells CASSYSGGEQFF. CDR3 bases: TGTGCCAGCAGTTACTCTGGAGGCGAGCAGTTCTTC.

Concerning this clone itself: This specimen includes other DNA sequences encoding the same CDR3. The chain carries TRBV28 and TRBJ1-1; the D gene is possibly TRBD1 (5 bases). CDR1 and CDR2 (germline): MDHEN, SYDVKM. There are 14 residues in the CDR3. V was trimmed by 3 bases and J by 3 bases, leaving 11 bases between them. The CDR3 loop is CASSLGGWDTEAFF. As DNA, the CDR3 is TGTGCCAGCAGTTTGGGGGGGTGGGACACTGAAGCTTTCTTT.

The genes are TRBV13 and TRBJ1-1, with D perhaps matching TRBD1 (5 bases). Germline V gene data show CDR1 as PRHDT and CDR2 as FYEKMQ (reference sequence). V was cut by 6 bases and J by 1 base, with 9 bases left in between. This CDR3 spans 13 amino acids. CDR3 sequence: CASSLGGNTEAFF. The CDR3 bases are TGTGCCAGCAGTCTGGGGGGGAACACTGAAGCTTTCTTT.

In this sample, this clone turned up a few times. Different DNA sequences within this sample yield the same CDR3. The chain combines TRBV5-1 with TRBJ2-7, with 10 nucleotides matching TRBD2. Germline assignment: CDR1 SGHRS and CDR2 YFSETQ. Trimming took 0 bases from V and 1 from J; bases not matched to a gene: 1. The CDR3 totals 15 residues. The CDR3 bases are TGCGCCAGCAGCTTGGGGACTAGCGGATCCTACGAGCAGTACTTC. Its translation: CASSLGTSGSYEQYF.

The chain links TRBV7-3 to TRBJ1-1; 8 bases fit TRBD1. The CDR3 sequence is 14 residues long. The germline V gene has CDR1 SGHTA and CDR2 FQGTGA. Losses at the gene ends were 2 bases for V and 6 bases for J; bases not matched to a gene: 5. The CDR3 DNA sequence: TGTGCCAGCAGCTTATACAGGGGGACCCCTGAAGCTTTCTTT. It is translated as CASSLYRGTPEAFF.

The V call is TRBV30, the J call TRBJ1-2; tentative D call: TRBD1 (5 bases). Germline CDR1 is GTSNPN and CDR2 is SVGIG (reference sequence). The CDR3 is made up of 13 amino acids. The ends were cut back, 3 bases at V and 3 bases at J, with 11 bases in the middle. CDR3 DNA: TGTGCCTGGAGGGCAAGCAGGGACTATGGCTACACCTTC. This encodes CAWRASRDYGYTF.

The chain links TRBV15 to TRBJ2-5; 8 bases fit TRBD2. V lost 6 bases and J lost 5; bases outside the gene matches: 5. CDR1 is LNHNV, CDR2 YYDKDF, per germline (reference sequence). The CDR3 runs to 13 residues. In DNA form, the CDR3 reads TGTGCCACCAGAGCGGGAGCCGGGGAGACCCAGTACTTC. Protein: CATRAGAGETQYF.